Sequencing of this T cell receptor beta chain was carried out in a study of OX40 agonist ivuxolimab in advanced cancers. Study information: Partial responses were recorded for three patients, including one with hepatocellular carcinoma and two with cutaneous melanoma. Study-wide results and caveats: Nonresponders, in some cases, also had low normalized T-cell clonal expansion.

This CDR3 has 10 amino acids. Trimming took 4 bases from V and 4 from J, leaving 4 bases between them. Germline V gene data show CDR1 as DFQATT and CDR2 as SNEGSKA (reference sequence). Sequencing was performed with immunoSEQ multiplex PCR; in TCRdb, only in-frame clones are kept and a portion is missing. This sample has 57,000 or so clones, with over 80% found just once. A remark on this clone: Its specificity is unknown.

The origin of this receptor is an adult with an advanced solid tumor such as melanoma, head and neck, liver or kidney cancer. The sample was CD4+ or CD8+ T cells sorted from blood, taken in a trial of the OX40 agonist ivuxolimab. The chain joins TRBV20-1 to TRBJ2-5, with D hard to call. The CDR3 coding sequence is TGCAGTGCTAACCGAGAGACCCAGTACTTC. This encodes CSANRETQYF.